The 21 T cell receptor beta chains given below trace back to one sample, sequenced in a study of T cells in Graves' hyperthyroidism and ophthalmopathy. Researchers amplified the TCR beta CDR3 regions from RNA transcripts. HTBI primers were the set used in a first-round RT-PCR of the TCR CDR3. A single record per CDR3 protein comes from TCRdb applying MiXCR to the multiplex PCR reads. The data show around 350,000 distinct CDR3 sequences, with about 19% seen just once and approximately 4% held by the top ten. The sample comprised blood. The receptors were sampled from a woman aged 18-30 years with Graves' hyperthyroidism.

This clonotype appeared many times. This chain connects TRBV4-1 to TRBJ2-5, with D unresolved. The CDR3 covers 14 residues. V gave up 1 base and J gave up 4 bases, with 10 bases separating them. Germline V lookup: CDR1 MGHRA, CDR2 YSYEKL. CDR3 bases: TGCGCCAGCAGCCAAGTTGGTGTGAGAGAGACCCAGTACTTC. This gives the protein CASSQVGVRETQYF.

This clonotype has at least ten counts. The rearrangement links TRBV7-2 to TRBJ1-1; the match to TRBD1 covers 8 bases. Germline V gene data show CDR1 as SGHTA and CDR2 as FQGNSA. This CDR3 is built from 14 residues. The V gene end was trimmed by 5 bases and the J gene end by 0 bases; junction bases not matched to a gene: 2. The CDR3 sequence is CASSEDRVNTEAFF. The CDR3 DNA reads as TGTGCCAGCAGCGAGGACAGGGTGAACACTGAAGCTTTCTTT. Full variable domain (remainder filled in from reference TRBV7-2 and TRBJ1-1): GAGVSQSPSNKVTEKGKDVELRCDPISGHTALYWYRQSLGQGLEFLIYFQGNSAPDKSGLPSDRFSAERTGGSVSTLTIQRTQQEDSAVYLCASSEDRVNTEAFFGQGTRLTVV.

Ten or more counts support this clonotype. The chain carries TRBV29-1 and TRBJ2-4; D could derive from TRBD1 or TRBD2 (5 bases each). The length of the CDR3 is 13 residues. Germline values: CDR1 SQVTM, CDR2 ANQGSEA. V lost 4 bases and J 8 bases, leaving 15 bases between the germline ends. The DNA of the CDR3 is TGCAGCGTTGGCACGGGGCCTAACGACATTCAGTACTTC. This sequence encodes CSVGTGPNDIQYF.

This clonotype was counted many times. The chain couples TRBV30 to TRBJ1-1; 7 bases match TRBD1. CDR1 and CDR2 (germline): GTSNPN, SVGIG (reference sequence). V lost 5 bases and J lost 5; bases outside the gene matches: 11. This CDR3 spans 14 amino acids. The CDR3 DNA sequence: TGTGCCTGGGGAAAGGGGGCGGGATGGACTGAAGCTTTCTTT. Encoded protein: CAWGKGAGWTEAFF.

This clonotype has a count of ten or more. V gene TRBV6-1 combines with J gene TRBJ1-5; 8 positions agree with TRBD1. The CDR3 has 16 residues. J was trimmed by 5 bases and V by 3 bases; bases with no gene match: 9. Per the germline V gene, CDR1 is MNHNS and CDR2 is SASEGT. CDR3 in DNA: TGTGCCAGCAGTGAGGGTGAGACAGGGGTATATCAGCCCCAGCATTTT. This gives the protein CASSEGETGVYQPQHF.

This clonotype was found many times. The chain uses TRBV6-1 and TRBJ2-2; 11 bases line up with TRBD2. Germline V gene lookup returns CDR1 MNHNS and CDR2 SASEGT. Trimming cost V 6 bases and J 6 bases; bases outside gene matches: 6. The CDR3 length is 15 residues. The CDR3 sequence: CASRRTSGYSGELFF. The CDR3 DNA is TGTGCCAGCAGACGGACTAGCGGGTACTCCGGGGAGCTGTTTTTT.

This clonotype was recorded at least ten times. The chain recombines TRBV10-1 with TRBJ2-5, with D possibly being TRBD2 (5 bases). The germline CDR1 and CDR2 sequences are WNHNN and SYGVQD (reference sequence). Trimming removed 0 bases at V and 5 bases at J, with 10 bases between. This CDR3 has 14 amino acids. DNA of the CDR3: TGCGCCAGCAGTGAGTCGGGAGTTGAGGAGACCCAGTACTTC. Encoded protein: CASSESGVEETQYF.

This clonotype was counted a few times. The CDR3 DNA sequence: TGCAGTGCAAAGAACTCCCCAGGCTACGAGCAGTACTTC. Translated, it gives CSAKNSPGYEQYF. V gene TRBV20-1 combines with J gene TRBJ2-7; no firm D call. The CDR3 runs 13 residues. Looked up from germline, CDR1 is DFQATT and CDR2 is SNEGSKA (reference sequence). V lost 6 bases to trimming and J lost 3 bases, with 15 bases between them.

This clonotype has a count of ten or more. The gene calls are TRBV4-3 and TRBJ2-2, with 7 positions matching TRBD2. The CDR3 runs 21 residues. J was trimmed by 0 bases and V by 3 bases; bases with no gene match: 19. Germline values: CDR1 LGHNA, CDR2 YSLEER. The CDR3 region has the DNA TGCGCCAGCAGCCAGATCCAGATCTGGAGGGGAGCGGGGACGAACACCGGGGAGCTGTTTTTT. Protein sequence: CASSQIQIWRGAGTNTGELFF.

This clonotype was detected only a few times. V usage is TRBV2 and J usage is TRBJ1-2; D remains ambiguous. V gave up 3 bases and J gave up 4 bases, with 9 bases separating them. Per the germline V gene, CDR1 is SNHLY and CDR2 is FYNNEI. The CDR3 contains 13 residues. This CDR3 is CASSELSSYGYTF. In DNA, the CDR3 is TGTGCCAGCAGTGAGCTAAGCTCCTATGGCTACACCTTC.

The rearrangement uses TRBV7-6 and TRBJ2-1; D remains ambiguous. The germline V gene encodes CDR1 SGHVS and CDR2 FNYEAQ. The CDR3 consists of 14 residues. V was pared by 3 bases and J by 13 bases, with 19 bases between. Here the CDR3 reads CASSFLKPPADQFF. DNA of the CDR3: TGTGCCAGCAGCTTCCTCAAACCCCCAGCCGATCAGTTCTTC.

This clonotype was seen at least ten times. V usage is TRBV29-1 and J usage is TRBJ1-1; no definite D call. Germline assignment: CDR1 SQVTM and CDR2 ANQGSEA. V lost 4 bases and J 3 bases, leaving 12 bases between the germline ends. The CDR3 is made up of 13 amino acids. The CDR3 coding sequence is TGCAGCGTTGTTGAGAGGGTATACACTGAAGCTTTCTTT. Translation gives CSVVERVYTEAFF.

This clonotype was counted a single time. The genes are TRBV28 and TRBJ2-5, with 12 bases aligning to TRBD2. CDR1 is MDHEN and CDR2 is SYDVKM in the germline V gene. This CDR3 region has 17 residues. With 6 bases clipped from V and 3 bases from J, the junction kept 11 bases outside the gene matches. The CDR3 reads CASSFLRPSGREETQYF. The CDR3 DNA sequence: TGTGCCAGCAGCTTCCTCAGGCCTAGCGGGAGGGAAGAGACCCAGTACTTC.

This clonotype was counted at least ten times. The junction shows a germline mismatch at one end, possibly a read error. V is TRBV12-3 or TRBV12-4 and J is TRBJ1-5; 7 bases agree with TRBD1. The CDR3 covers 16 residues. The CDR3 is CASRLGTASTNQPQHF. CDR3 DNA sequence: TGTGCCAGCAGATTAGGGACAGCAAGTACCAATCAGCCCCAGCATTTT.

This clonotype occurred many times. The rearrangement joins TRBV4-1 to TRBJ1-2; TRBD1 matches at 10 bases. This CDR3 has 17 residues. CDR1 is MGHRA and CDR2 is YSYEKL in the germline V gene. Trimming removed 0 bases from V and 4 bases from J; junction bases left unmatched: 8. The CDR3 loop is CASSQEGRTGGAYGYTF. Written as DNA, the CDR3 is TGCGCCAGCAGCCAAGAAGGCCGGACAGGGGGAGCCTATGGCTACACCTTC.

This clonotype has at least ten counts. The J gene is TRBJ1-1, the V gene TRBV30; unclear D gene. This CDR3 is 11 amino acids long. CDR1 and CDR2 (germline): GTSNPN, SVGIG (reference sequence). V gave up 5 bases and J gave up 4 bases, with 8 bases separating them. The CDR3 DNA follows: TGTGCCTGGGGCGTAGGCACTGAAGCTTTCTTT. It codes for CAWGVGTEAFF.

This clonotype was seen repeatedly, ten times or more. The rearrangement uses TRBV6-1 and TRBJ2-7; D uncertain. V lost 2 bases to trimming and J lost 3 bases, with 8 bases between them. The germline gives CDR1 MNHNS, CDR2 SASEGT. CDR3 length: 13 residues. The DNA for the CDR3 is TGTGCCAGCAGTGAATCCACTTACTACGAGCAGTACTTC. Translating it yields CASSESTYYEQYF.

This clonotype was counted many times. This chain links TRBV20-1 with TRBJ1-1, with 7 bases lining up with TRBD1. J lost 0 bases, V lost 5 bases, and 6 bases had no gene match. The CDR3 has 14 residues. CDR1 and CDR2 from the germline V gene are DFQATT and SNEGSKA (reference sequence). CDR3 region: CSAGGGSVNTEAFF. In DNA, the CDR3 is TGCAGTGCTGGAGGGGGCAGCGTGAACACTGAAGCTTTCTTT.

This clonotype has ten or more counts. The genes are TRBV19 and TRBJ2-7; the match to TRBD1 covers 8 bases. The CDR3 has 14 amino acids. The trim removed 5 bases at V and 2 bases at J, leaving 5 bases unmatched. Germline V gene data show CDR1 as LNHDA and CDR2 as SQIVND (reference sequence). The CDR3 coding sequence is TGTGCCAGTAGTCATGGACAGGGAACCTACGAGCAGTACTTC. Translating gives CASSHGQGTYEQYF.

Note on this clonotype: One base away lies a much larger clone, so this may be a sequencing read error. V and J are TRBV20-1 and TRBJ1-3, with 7 bases aligning to TRBD1. CDR1 and CDR2 from the germline V gene are DFQATT and SNEGSKA (reference sequence). V trimming: 0 bases; J trimming: 8 bases; junction bases outside the gene matches: 19. CDR3 length: 18 amino acids. The CDR3 sequence is CSARDPGDSLLSGYTIYF. CDR3 bases: TGCAGTGCTAGAGACCCCGGGGACAGTCTCCTATCGGGATACACCATATATTTT.

This clonotype was counted at least ten times. The genes are TRBV7-2 and TRBJ2-2; no firm D call. Germline V CDR1 and CDR2: SGHTA, FQGNSA. V shed 5 bases and J shed 1 base, with 8 bases lying between them. There are 14 residues in the CDR3. Written as DNA, the CDR3 is TGTGCCAGCAGCGCAGGATGGAACACCGGGGAGCTGTTTTTT. It yields the protein CASSAGWNTGELFF.